This T cell receptor (beta chain) was retrieved from a study of T cells after yellow fever vaccination. Germline assignment: CDR1 SGHTA and CDR2 FQGNSA. This CDR3 is built from 12 residues. J was trimmed by 4 bases and V by 11 bases; bases with no gene match: 4. Findings and caveats of the study: The CD4 compartment and the CD8 compartment contained a small share of clonotypes in common.

Points on this clonotype: Its antigen is unknown.

TCRdb fed the 5' RACE reads into MiXCR, producing one record per CDR3 protein. The sample holds a few hundred thousand distinct CDR3 sequences, about 10% seen once. The source of this sequence is a man aged 18 to 30 who received the YFV17D yellow fever vaccine. Here the sequenced sample was CD4+ T cells sorted from PBMCs, taken 5 days after the yellow fever booster vaccination. V gene TRBV7-2 combines with J gene TRBJ2-3; TRBD1 matches at 9 bases. CDR3 bases: TGTGCCGGGGGACAGGGACCAGATACGCAGTATTTT. It yields the protein CAGGQGPDTQYF.